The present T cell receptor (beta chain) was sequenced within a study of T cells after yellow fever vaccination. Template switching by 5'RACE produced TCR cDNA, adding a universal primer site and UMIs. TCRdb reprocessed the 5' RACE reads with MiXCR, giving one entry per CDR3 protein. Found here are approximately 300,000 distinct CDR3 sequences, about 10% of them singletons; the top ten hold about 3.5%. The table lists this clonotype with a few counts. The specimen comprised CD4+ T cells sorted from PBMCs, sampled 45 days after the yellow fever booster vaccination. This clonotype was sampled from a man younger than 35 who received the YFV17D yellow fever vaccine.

The CDR3 sequence: CSVEGGSFYGYTF. The DNA for the CDR3 is TGCAGCGTTGAAGGGGGCTCTTTCTATGGCTACACCTTC. The chain couples TRBV29-1 to TRBJ1-2; TRBD1 might be the D (5 bases). Germline V gene sequence: CDR1 SQVTM, CDR2 ANQGSEA. The CDR3 covers 13 residues. V was cut by 1 base and J by 4 bases, with 10 bases left in between.